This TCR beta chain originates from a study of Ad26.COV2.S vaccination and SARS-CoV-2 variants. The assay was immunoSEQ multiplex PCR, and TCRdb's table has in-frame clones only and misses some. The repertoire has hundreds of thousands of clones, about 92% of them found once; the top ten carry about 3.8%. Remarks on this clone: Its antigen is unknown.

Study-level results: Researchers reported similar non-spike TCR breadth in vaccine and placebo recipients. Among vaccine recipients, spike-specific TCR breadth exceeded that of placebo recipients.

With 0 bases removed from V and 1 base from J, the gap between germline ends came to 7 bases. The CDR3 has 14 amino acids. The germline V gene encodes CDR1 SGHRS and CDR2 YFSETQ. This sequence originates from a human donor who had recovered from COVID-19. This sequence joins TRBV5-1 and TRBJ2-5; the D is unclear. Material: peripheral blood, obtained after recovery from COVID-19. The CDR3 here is CASSLALSQETQYF. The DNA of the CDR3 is TGCGCCAGCAGCTTGGCTTTAAGCCAAGAGACCCAGTACTTC.